These 16 T cell receptor beta chains were sequenced from one sample in a study of blood T cell repertoires in COVID-19. The table came from immunoSEQ multiplex PCR; TCRdb's copy has only in-frame clones and leaves some out. The data contain approximately 310,000 clones, around 87% of them seen just once; the ten biggest clones take up approximately 8.1%. Sequencing used peripheral blood. The receptor source for this set is a woman between 50 and 59 years old who had recovered from COVID-19.

The genes are TRBV6-5 and TRBJ1-3; D is possibly TRBD1 (5 bases). The germline V and J ends were trimmed by 6 bases and 8 bases, with 14 bases remaining between them. The CDR3 covers 13 residues. CDR1 is MNHEY and CDR2 is SVGAGI in the germline V gene. The CDR3: CASRGSGHDTIYF. CDR3 in DNA: TGTGCCAGCAGGGGATCAGGGCATGACACCATATATTTT.

The chain carries TRBV3-1 (or the pseudogene TRBV3-2) and TRBJ2-1; unclear D gene. This CDR3 has 13 residues. Germline CDR1 reads LGHDT; CDR2 reads YNNKEL (reference sequence). The germline V and J ends were trimmed by 4 bases and 3 bases, with 7 bases remaining between them. The CDR3 sequence is CASSLQDYNEQFF. DNA of the CDR3: TGTGCCAGCAGCCTTCAGGACTACAATGAGCAGTTCTTC.

This chain connects TRBV4-3 to TRBJ2-7; TRBD1 agrees at 10 bases. The CDR3 has 14 residues. The germline gives CDR1 LGHNA, CDR2 YSLEER. The V and J ends lost 3 bases and 6 bases, in that order; junction bases with no gene match: 5. The CDR3 sequence is CASSQGQGLGEQYF. CDR3 coding DNA: TGCGCCAGCAGCCAGGGACAGGGGCTGGGCGAGCAGTACTTC.

This chain connects TRBV28 to TRBJ2-7; 7 positions agree with TRBD2. The germline V gene has CDR1 MDHEN and CDR2 SYDVKM. Losses at the gene ends were 5 bases for V and 2 bases for J; bases not matched to a gene: 15. This CDR3 comprises 17 residues. CDR3 loop: CASSIHGGSASPYEQYF. CDR3 DNA sequence: TGTGCCAGCAGTATACACGGGGGGTCCGCCTCTCCCTACGAGCAGTACTTC.

The rearrangement joins TRBV4-3 to TRBJ2-3; TRBD1 matches 9 bases. The V gene end was trimmed by 4 bases and the J gene end by 4 bases; junction bases not matched to a gene: 6. This CDR3 is 15 amino acids long. CDR1 LGHNA and CDR2 YSLEER come from the germline V gene. The DNA of the CDR3 is TGCGCCAGCAGCCCCGACAGGGGGACCTCAGATACGCAGTATTTT. It encodes CASSPDRGTSDTQYF.

The sample holds a few counts of this clone. The gene calls are TRBV5-1 and TRBJ1-5; maybe TRBD1 (5 bases). CDR3 length: 15 amino acids. CDR1 and CDR2 from the germline V gene are SGHRS and YFSETQ. Trimming left V 1 base short and J 4 bases short, with 12 bases between. The CDR3 nucleotides are TGCGCCAGCAGCTTGTTGGGGCGCGTAAATCAGCCCCAGCATTTT. As protein: CASSLLGRVNQPQHF.

The sample holds one count of this clone. The gene calls are TRBV2 and TRBJ1-2; 8 nucleotides agree with TRBD1. Germline V gene sequence: CDR1 SNHLY, CDR2 FYNNEI. CDR3 length: 14 residues. The V gene end was trimmed by 4 bases and the J gene end by 6 bases; junction bases not matched to a gene: 7. The CDR3 here is CASSVTGGIDGYTF. The CDR3 DNA sequence: TGTGCCAGCAGTGTTACAGGGGGTATAGATGGCTACACCTTC.

This chain links TRBV6-1 with TRBJ2-1; 11 bases align to TRBD2. The CDR3 has 16 residues. V lost 3 bases, J lost 6 bases, and 7 bases stayed unmatched. Germline loops: CDR1 MNHNS, CDR2 SASEGT. CDR3 in amino acids: CASSDKLAGVRNEQFF. The CDR3 DNA reads TGTGCCAGCAGTGACAAACTAGCGGGAGTTCGCAATGAGCAGTTCTTC.

The CDR3 DNA reads as TGTGCCAGCAGTTACGACAGGGGATCCTATGGCTACACCTTC. Protein product: CASSYDRGSYGYTF. The chain is built from TRBV27 and TRBJ1-2, with 8 bases fitting TRBD1. V lost 4 bases and J lost 4; bases outside the gene matches: 5. This CDR3 is 14 amino acids long. Per germline, CDR1 MNHEY and CDR2 SMNVEV (reference sequence).

The DNA for the CDR3 is TGTGCCACCAGCCCCCGGACTAGCGGGAGGGCGGGGCAAGAGACCCAGTACTTC. Translation gives CATSPRTSGRAGQETQYF. The chain joins TRBV15 to TRBJ2-5, with TRBD2 matching over 15 bases. CDR3 length: 18 residues. V shed 5 bases and J 2 bases; nucleotides not matched to a gene: 9. CDR1 is LNHNV, CDR2 YYDKDF, per germline (reference sequence).

This chain connects TRBV21-1 to TRBJ2-3; the table's TRBD2 call for D was not verified on the DNA. TRBV21-1 constitutes a pseudogene. The CDR3 has 16 residues. The CDR3 DNA reads TGTGCCAGCAGCCCCGAGGCGGGGACTAGCACAGATACGCAGTATTTT. Encoded protein: CASSPEAGTSTDTQYF.

This chain uses TRBV10-3 with TRBJ2-1; D perhaps matches TRBD2 (7 bases). The CDR3 is made up of 15 amino acids. Germline CDR1 and CDR2: ENHRY and SYGVKD. V was trimmed by 5 bases and J by 7 bases, leaving 18 bases between them. The chain's CDR3 is CAISPGDTAGNEQFF. The CDR3 region has the DNA TGTGCCATCAGTCCTGGGGACACAGCGGGGAATGAGCAGTTCTTC.

The J gene is TRBJ2-5, the V gene TRBV7-6; possible D gene TRBD1, 6 bases. CDR3 length: 16 residues. V lost 3 bases, J lost 3 bases, and 17 bases lay in between. CDR1 and CDR2 (germline): SGHVS, FNYEAQ. CDR3 sequence: CASSFQLQGSKETQYF. CDR3 DNA: TGTGCCAGCAGCTTTCAGCTACAGGGAAGCAAAGAGACCCAGTACTTC. Complete variable domain (other parts from reference TRBV7-6 and TRBJ2-5): GAGVSQSPRYKVTKRGQDVALRCDPISGHVSLYWYRQALGQGPEFLTYFNYEAQQDKSGLPNDRFSAERPEGSISTLTIQRTEQRDSAMYRCASSFQLQGSKETQYFGPGTRLLVL.

This sequence joins TRBV6-5 and TRBJ1-1; 11 nucleotides agree with TRBD1. After removal of 0 bases from V and 10 bases from J, the junction contained 1 base not matched to a gene. The germline gives CDR1 MNHEY, CDR2 SVGAGI. The CDR3 covers 13 residues. The CDR3 sequence is CASSYSDRGPAFF. DNA for the CDR3: TGTGCCAGCAGTTACTCGGACAGGGGGCCAGCTTTCTTT.

The chain combines TRBV9 with TRBJ2-5; 15 nucleotides agree with TRBD2. The CDR3 length is 18 residues. Germline trimming cut 4 bases from V and 1 base from J; bases unmatched to any gene: 8. Germline V gene sequence: CDR1 SGDLS, CDR2 YYNGEE. The CDR3 DNA sequence: TGTGCCAGCAGCAAGGGACTAGCGGGGGGTTCCGGCCAAGAGACCCAGTACTTC. This sequence encodes CASSKGLAGGSGQETQYF. The complete variable domain, with remaining parts taken from reference TRBV9 and TRBJ2-5, reads DSGVTQTPKHLITATGQRVTLRCSPRSGDLSVYWYQQSLDQGLQFLIQYYNGEERAKGNILERFSAQQFPDLHSELNLSSLELGDSALYFCASSKGLAGGSGQETQYFGPGTRLLVL.

The chain is built from TRBV4-3 and TRBJ2-1; 8 bases align to TRBD1. This CDR3 has 14 amino acids. V lost 1 base and J lost 8; bases outside the gene matches: 4. Germline-derived CDR1 and CDR2 are LGHNA and YSLEER. The CDR3 coding sequence is TGCGCCAGCAGCCAAGTATCAGGGGGCTATGAGCAGTTCTTC. Encoded protein: CASSQVSGGYEQFF.